This record covers a single T cell receptor beta chain. CDR1 is ENHRY and CDR2 is SYGVKD in the germline V gene. The CDR3 extends over 12 amino acids. The junction had 2 bases not matched to a gene; V was cut back by 8 bases and J by 1 base. As processed by the authors: Reference gene primer amplification gave nucleated cell count estimates. This table comes from immunoSEQ multiplex PCR, and its TCRdb copy is limited to in-frame clones, with some not included. That table is the source of V, J and clone size, and D and trimming were worked out from the DNA. The data contain approximately 470,000 clones, 87% of them singletons. This sample is drawn from a study of blood T cell repertoires in COVID-19. Study background: Nucleic acid was either cDNA or gDNA, and it came from T cells, B-cell-depleted T cells, or PBMCs.

The receptor was derived from a woman between 18 and 29 years old who had recovered from COVID-19. Specimen: PBMCs or T cells enriched from blood (not recorded which). J is TRBJ2-7 and V is TRBV10-3; 7 bases match TRBD1. CDR3 DNA: TGTGCCATCGGGGACAGATCCTACGAGCAGTACTTC. This translates into CAIGDRSYEQYF.